These 13 T cell receptor beta chains were all obtained from the same sample, sequenced in a study of blood T cell repertoires in COVID-19. The data were produced by immunoSEQ multiplex PCR, yet TCRdb's version contains in-frame clones alone and is incomplete. Of 400,000 to 500,000 clones in the sample, 70% to 90% were seen once. Sample: PBMCs or T cells enriched from blood (not recorded which). The receptors derive from a woman in her forties who had recovered from COVID-19.

The chain employs TRBV5-1 and TRBJ2-2, with D possibly being TRBD1 (5 bases). Germline lookup yields CDR1 SGHRS and CDR2 YFSETQ. This CDR3 has 14 amino acids. V was shortened by 2 bases and J by 3 bases, with 8 bases between the two germline ends. For the CDR3, the DNA is TGCGCCAGCAGCTTCTCCAGGGACACCGGGGAGCTGTTTTTT. It is translated as CASSFSRDTGELFF.

The chain carries TRBV4-3 and TRBJ2-1; 12 nucleotides match TRBD2. Losses at the gene ends were 1 base for V and 8 bases for J; bases not matched to a gene: 9. The CDR3 consists of 17 residues. The germline V gene has CDR1 LGHNA and CDR2 YSLEER. The CDR3 region is CASSQAATSGRSDEQFF. The CDR3 DNA reads TGCGCCAGCAGCCAAGCGGCGACTAGCGGGAGAAGCGATGAGCAGTTCTTC.

The chain has TRBV30 and TRBJ2-1, with 8 bases identical to TRBD1. From germline, CDR1 is GTSNPN and CDR2 SVGIG (reference sequence). J was trimmed by 11 bases and V by 0 bases; bases with no gene match: 12. There are 15 residues in the CDR3. CDR3 sequence: CAWSVTGTGPFKQFF. The CDR3 region has the DNA TGTGCCTGGAGTGTTACCGGGACAGGCCCGTTTAAGCAGTTCTTC. The variable domain in full, with the rest retrieved from reference TRBV30 and TRBJ2-1, is SQTIHQWPATLVQPVGSPLSLECTVEGTSNPNLYWYRQAAGRGLQLLFYSVGIGQISSEVPQNLSASRPQDRQFILSSKKLLLSDSGFYLCAWSVTGTGPFKQFFGPGTRLTVL.

This clone has only a few counts. The rearrangement uses TRBV7-9 and TRBJ1-2; D gene ambiguous. The CDR3 has 14 residues. CDR1 and CDR2 (germline): SEHNR, FQNEAQ (reference sequence). V gave up 4 bases and J gave up 7 bases, with 16 bases separating them. Here the CDR3 DNA reads TGTGCCAGCAGCTCATGGGAGTGGGCGGGTGGCTACACCTTC. Amino acids: CASSSWEWAGGYTF.

The chain links TRBV7-2 to TRBJ1-6; 11 nucleotides align to TRBD1. This CDR3 spans 15 amino acids. CDR1 SGHTA and CDR2 FQGNSA come from the germline V gene. The ends lost 5 bases at V and 7 bases at J; junction bases unmatched: 4. The CDR3 nucleotides are TGTGCCAGCAGCCTAAGGACAGGGGGCAATTCACCCCTCCACTTT. Protein sequence: CASSLRTGGNSPLHF.

The V call is TRBV21-1, the J call TRBJ1-2. TRBV21-1 counts as a pseudogene. The CDR3 runs 13 residues. The CDR3 region is CASTAGGPYGYTF. The CDR3 nucleotides read TGTGCCAGCACCGCGGGGGGCCCATATGGCTACACCTTC.

The gene calls are TRBV3-1 (or the pseudogene TRBV3-2) and TRBJ1-2; D remains ambiguous. V lost 0 bases to trimming and J lost 4 bases, with 18 bases between them. The CDR3 spans 17 residues. Germline assignment: CDR1 LGHDT and CDR2 YNNKEL (reference sequence). This CDR3 is CASSQEYLAGTGYGYTF. The CDR3 region has the DNA TGTGCCAGCAGCCAAGAATATCTAGCTGGTACTGGCTATGGCTACACCTTC.

This clone was seen a few times. The chain recombines TRBV10-3 with TRBJ2-3, with 11 bases that match TRBD1. The CDR3 extends over 15 amino acids. The ends lost 7 bases at V and 3 bases at J; junction bases unmatched: 6. Germline CDR1 ENHRY, CDR2 SYGVKD. The DNA for the CDR3 is TGTGCCATCAAGTACGGACAGGGGGCTACAGATACGCAGTATTTT. Its translation: CAIKYGQGATDTQYF.

This clone has a handful of counts. The genes are TRBV7-2 and TRBJ2-7, with D possibly TRBD2 on 6 matching bases. This CDR3 spans 13 amino acids. With 4 bases removed from V and 4 bases from J, the gap between germline ends came to 11 bases. The germline V gene encodes CDR1 SGHTA and CDR2 FQGNSA. CDR3 in amino acids: CASSSSGRYEQYF. In DNA, the CDR3 is TGTGCCAGCAGCTCTTCAGGGAGGTACGAGCAGTACTTC.

The chain uses TRBV7-9 and TRBJ2-5, with a weak D call TRBD1 (6 bases). The CDR3 covers 15 residues. Trimming cost V 5 bases and J 5 bases, with 18 bases left between them. Per germline, CDR1 SEHNR and CDR2 FQNEAQ (reference sequence). In DNA, the CDR3 is TGTGCCAGCAGCGTAAGTCAGGGGCCCAAGGAGACCCAGTACTTC. Translated, it gives CASSVSQGPKETQYF. The full variable domain, completed using reference TRBV7-9 and TRBJ2-5, is DTGVSQNPRHKITKRGQNVTFRCDPISEHNRLYWYRQTLGQGPEFLTYFQNEAQLEKSRLLSDRFSAERPKGSFSTLEIQRTEQGDSAMYLCASSVSQGPKETQYFGPGTRLLVL.

The CDR3, as DNA: TGTGCCAGCAGCCCTCGCGGGTTTACATCCAGCAATCAGCCCCAGCATTTT. Translation: CASSPRGFTSSNQPQHF. The chain has TRBV6-2 or TRBV6-3 and TRBJ1-5; the D is unclear. CDR1 is MNHEY and CDR2 is SVGEGT in the germline V gene. The CDR3 spans 17 residues. V gave up 6 bases and J gave up 1 base, with 19 bases separating them.

Only a few counts were recorded for this clone. This chain joins TRBV15 and TRBJ2-2; 8 nucleotides agree with TRBD1. CDR1 is LNHNV, CDR2 YYDKDF, per germline (reference sequence). The CDR3 extends over 18 amino acids. Trimming cost V 0 bases and J 7 bases; bases outside gene matches: 13. CDR3 in DNA: TGTGCCACCAGCAGAGAACGGACAGGGTACACTGGGGTCGGGGAGCTGTTTTTT. Its translation is CATSRERTGYTGVGELFF. Variable domain in full (rest from reference TRBV15 and TRBJ2-2): DAMVIQNPRYQVTQFGKPVTLSCSQTLNHNVMYWYQQKSSQAPKLLFHYYDKDFNNEADTPDNFQSRRPNTSFCFLDIRSPGLGDTAMYLCATSRERTGYTGVGELFFGEGSRLTVL.

The rearrangement uses TRBV3-1 (or the pseudogene TRBV3-2) and TRBJ1-2; maybe TRBD1 (6 bases). Trimming left V 1 base short and J 6 bases short, with 9 bases between. This CDR3 is 13 amino acids long. Per germline, CDR1 LGHDT and CDR2 YNNKEL (reference sequence). The CDR3 region is CASSQGNRDGYTF. CDR3 DNA sequence: TGTGCCAGCAGCCAAGGAAACAGGGATGGCTACACCTTC.